Detailed here is one TCR beta chain. V was pared by 1 base and J by 2 bases, with 14 bases of the junction left unmatched. The CDR3 length is 20 residues. Per the germline V gene, CDR1 is KGHDR and CDR2 is SFDVKD. The sample belongs to a study of blood T cell repertoires in COVID-19. Study-wide context: Collection of acute and convalescent COVID-19 samples took place in the United States, Italy and Spain. The analysed material was cDNA or gDNA that came from T cells, B-cell-depleted T cells, or PBMCs.

As handled by the study authors: Cell counts per sample came from amplifying reference gene primers. Method: immunoSEQ multiplex PCR; TCRdb's copy keeps in-frame clones and lacks some. The V and J calls and the clone size are those of that table, but D and trimming were determined from the DNA. The data contain some 240,000 clones, over 70% of them seen just once; the ten biggest clones take up 5.5% to 8.5%. This TCR was recovered from a woman in her 70s with acute or convalescent COVID-19. Material for sequencing was peripheral blood. The J gene is TRBJ2-3, the V gene TRBV24-1, with 10 bases lining up with TRBD2. The CDR3 bases are TGTGCCACCAGTGATTTCACTAGCGGGGATGGATTAGGGGCCACAGATACGCAGTATTTT. Amino acids: CATSDFTSGDGLGATDTQYF.